These 22 T cell receptor beta chains were sequenced from one sample in a study of T-cell reconstitution after alpha-beta-depleted transplantation in children. Preparation of the TCRbeta library used unique molecular identifiers. From the PCR reads, TCRdb called clonotypes with MiXCR, one entry per CDR3 protein. The sample comprises about 210,000 distinct CDR3 sequences, about 15% of which are singletons, and about two fifths rests with the top ten. The specimen was PBMCs, mostly from graft donor cells, collected 360 days after TCRalphabeta/CD19-depleted stem cell transplant. The receptors derive from a male patient under 10 years old who had a stem cell transplant for acute lymphoblastic leukemia, so the T cells may come from the graft donor.

This clonotype was counted a few times. A read error may produce the germline difference seen at one junction end. This sequence joins TRBV2 and TRBJ2-7; D uncertain. Germline CDR1 and CDR2: SNHLY and FYNNEI. The length of the CDR3 is 16 residues. The CDR3 loop reads CARSGIVRTTPYEQYF. The CDR3 region has the DNA TGTGCCAGGAGTGGAATCGTCCGAACAACCCCCTACGAGCAGTACTTC.

The genes are TRBV18 and TRBJ2-7; possibly TRBD2 for D (5 bases). Germline V gene sequence: CDR1 KGHSH, CDR2 LQKENI. V dropped 6 bases and J dropped 0 bases, with 12 bases sitting between them. The CDR3 consists of 14 residues. CDR3 in DNA: TGTGCCAGCTCGGGCGGGTCAAGCTCCTACGAGCAGTACTTC. Translating it yields CASSGGSSSYEQYF.

This clonotype was observed a few times. The rearrangement uses TRBV7-9 and TRBJ2-3; tentatively, D is TRBD1 (5 bases). V shed 1 base and J shed 4 bases, with 15 bases lying between them. The germline V gene encodes CDR1 SEHNR and CDR2 FQNEAQ (reference sequence). The CDR3 has 16 amino acids. CDR3 nucleotide sequence: TGTGCCAGCAGCTTAGGCAGGGTTATACTGTCAGATACGCAGTATTTT. Protein product: CASSLGRVILSDTQYF.

This clonotype has a handful of counts. Here the CDR3 reads CASSQDAATNTGELFF. DNA for the CDR3: TGTGCCAGCAGCCAAGATGCGGCGACGAACACCGGGGAGCTGTTTTTT. The rearrangement joins TRBV3-1 to TRBJ2-2; D remains unclear. The CDR3 has 16 residues. V was shortened by 0 bases and J by 0 bases, with 8 bases between the two germline ends. Germline CDR1 is LGHDT and CDR2 is YNNKEL (reference sequence).

J is TRBJ1-5 and V is TRBV24-1; weak D call: TRBD1 (5 bases). The V end lost 12 bases, the J end lost 0 bases, and 11 bases lay between the germline ends. The CDR3 extends over 13 amino acids. Germline-derived CDR1 and CDR2 are KGHDR and SFDVKD. CDR3 protein: CAVEGASNQPQHF. The CDR3, as DNA: TGTGCCGTTGAAGGGGCTAGCAATCAGCCCCAGCATTTT.

This clonotype occurred a few times. V gene TRBV20-1 combines with J gene TRBJ2-7; no reliable D call. This CDR3 spans 13 amino acids. Trimming shortened V by 6 bases and J by 3 bases, and 15 bases separated the two germline ends. The V gene's germline CDR1 is DFQATT and CDR2 SNEGSKA (reference sequence). CDR3 loop: CSAPPSDGYEQYF. Written as DNA, the CDR3 is TGCAGTGCCCCCCCCTCAGACGGCTACGAGCAGTACTTC.

This rearrangement joins TRBV4-2 to TRBJ2-1; TRBD2 matches at 15 bases. V lost 4 bases, J lost 7 bases, and 5 bases stayed unmatched. Germline CDR1 reads LGHNA; CDR2 reads YNFKEQ. The CDR3 extends over 16 amino acids. CDR3 nucleotide sequence: TGTGCCAGCAGCCGTTCGGGACTAGCGGGGGGAAATGAGCAGTTCTTC. It codes for CASSRSGLAGGNEQFF.

The chain combines TRBV24-1 with TRBJ2-1, with TRBD2 matching 12 bases. This CDR3 is built from 15 residues. Germline V gene data show CDR1 as KGHDR and CDR2 as SFDVKD. With 4 bases clipped from V and 7 bases from J, the junction kept 4 bases outside the gene matches. The CDR3 protein is CATSDPGLAGNEQFF. The CDR3 coding sequence is TGTGCCACCAGTGACCCCGGACTAGCGGGAAATGAGCAGTTCTTC.

This clonotype was recorded many times. The chain links TRBV6-5 to TRBJ2-7, with 7 positions matching TRBD1. V shed 4 bases, J shed 4 bases, and the junction held 1 base outside the gene matches. CDR1 MNHEY and CDR2 SVGAGI come from the germline V gene. The CDR3 has 12 amino acids. The CDR3, as DNA: TGTGCCAGCAGTTCACAGGGGTACGAGCAGTACTTC. This codes for CASSSQGYEQYF.

This clonotype has a count of ten or more. The gene calls are TRBV6-2 or TRBV6-3 and TRBJ2-2; D gene uncertain. The ends were cut back, 7 bases at V and 2 bases at J, with 14 bases in the middle. The germline V gene has CDR1 MNHEY and CDR2 SVGEGT. This CDR3 region has 15 residues. The CDR3 sequence is CASIDSIPNTGELFF. The DNA for the CDR3 is TGTGCCAGCATCGACTCGATTCCTAACACCGGGGAGCTGTTTTTT.

This clonotype was counted at least ten times. V is TRBV20-1 and J is TRBJ1-5; D is possibly TRBD1 (6 bases). CDR1 and CDR2 from the germline V gene are DFQATT and SNEGSKA (reference sequence). V shed 5 bases and J shed 0 bases, with 17 bases lying between them. The CDR3 is 16 residues long. The CDR3: CSAVNRESHSNQPQHF. The CDR3 nucleotides are TGCAGTGCTGTTAACAGGGAAAGTCATAGCAATCAGCCCCAGCATTTT.

This clonotype has only a few counts. The V call is TRBV12-3 or TRBV12-4, the J call TRBJ1-4; TRBD1 is a possible D gene (6 bases). V was pared by 5 bases and J by 14 bases, with 12 bases between. The CDR3 length is 11 residues. CDR3 sequence reads: CASSQRGGLFF. CDR3 in DNA: TGTGCCAGCAGTCAAAGGGGGGGGCTGTTTTTT.

This clonotype was counted once. The V call is TRBV20-1, the J call TRBJ1-4; D is perhaps TRBD1 (5 bases). Trimming left V 0 bases short and J 7 bases short, with 9 bases between. The germline gives CDR1 DFQATT, CDR2 SNEGSKA (reference sequence). The CDR3 contains 13 residues. CDR3 loop: CSARDGAVEKLFF. CDR3 coding DNA: TGCAGTGCTAGAGATGGGGCAGTTGAAAAACTGTTTTTT.

Only a few counts were recorded for this clonotype. The rearrangement uses TRBV24-1 and TRBJ2-1; tentatively, D is TRBD1 (7 bases). The germline V gene has CDR1 KGHDR and CDR2 SFDVKD. V gave up 0 bases and J gave up 5 bases, with 16 bases separating them. This CDR3 contains 17 residues. The chain's CDR3 is CATSDLRVGGGNNEQFF. CDR3 nucleotide sequence: TGTGCCACCAGTGATTTGCGGGTTGGAGGGGGCAACAATGAGCAGTTCTTC.

This clonotype was seen a few times. The genes are TRBV20-1 and TRBJ2-5; D possibly corresponds to TRBD1 (5 bases). The CDR3 runs to 15 residues. In germline, CDR1 is DFQATT, CDR2 SNEGSKA (reference sequence). V shed 6 bases and J shed 5 bases, with 22 bases lying between them. The CDR3 loop reads CSAQTDDILRETQYF. The CDR3 DNA sequence: TGCAGTGCGCAGACAGATGATATACTTAGGGAGACCCAGTACTTC.

This sequence joins TRBV12-3 or TRBV12-4 and TRBJ2-1; D perhaps matches TRBD2 (5 bases). V lost 2 bases and J lost 5, with 13 bases in between. The CDR3 loop spans 15 amino acids. The CDR3 loop reads CASSLSLALDNEQFF. CDR3 bases: TGTGCCAGCAGTTTAAGCCTAGCTCTAGACAATGAGCAGTTCTTC.

This clonotype was counted a few times. J is TRBJ2-1 and V is TRBV25-1; TRBD1 matches 8 bases. From germline, CDR1 is MGHDK and CDR2 SYGVNS. Losses at the gene ends were 2 bases for V and 8 bases for J; bases not matched to a gene: 11. CDR3 length: 16 residues. The CDR3 sequence: CASSEAPRGRVDEQFF. DNA for the CDR3: TGTGCCAGCAGTGAAGCTCCCAGGGGGCGAGTCGATGAGCAGTTCTTC. Based on the CDR3 plus reference TRBV25-1 and TRBJ2-1, the full variable domain is EADIYQTPRYLVIGTGKKITLECSQTMGHDKMYWYQQDPGMELHLIHYSYGVNSTEKGDLSSESTVSRIRTEHFPLTLESARPSHTSQYLCASSEAPRGRVDEQFFGPGTRLTVL.

This clonotype turned up a few times. The chain links TRBV29-1 to TRBJ2-5; D remains unclear. V was trimmed by 6 bases and J by 2 bases, leaving 22 bases between them. Germline-derived CDR1 and CDR2 are SQVTM and ANQGSEA. CDR3 length: 16 amino acids. This CDR3 reads CSVGWPTTVGQETQYF. For the CDR3, the DNA is TGCAGCGTAGGCTGGCCGACGACGGTAGGACAAGAGACCCAGTACTTC.

Only a few counts were recorded for this clonotype. The chain employs TRBV20-1 and TRBJ1-1; 7 positions agree with TRBD1. The germline gives CDR1 DFQATT, CDR2 SNEGSKA (reference sequence). This CDR3 comprises 12 residues. Trimming cost V 2 bases and J 10 bases; bases outside gene matches: 7. The CDR3 region is CSARPGGGAAFF. The CDR3 DNA sequence: TGCAGTGCTAGACCAGGGGGTGGGGCAGCTTTCTTT.

This clonotype was observed a handful of times. The rearrangement joins TRBV6-5 to TRBJ2-5; D not resolved. The CDR3 extends over 14 amino acids. V lost 2 bases, J lost 2 bases, and 9 bases lay in between. Germline-derived CDR1 and CDR2 are MNHEY and SVGAGI. The CDR3 reads CASSYGFRQETQYF. CDR3 coding DNA: TGTGCCAGCAGTTACGGGTTCAGACAAGAGACCCAGTACTTC.

This chain uses TRBV15 with TRBJ1-1; D is possibly TRBD1 (5 bases). Trimming removed 2 bases at V and 4 bases at J, with 14 bases between. The CDR3 spans 15 residues. Germline V gene data show CDR1 as LNHNV and CDR2 as YYDKDF (reference sequence). In nucleotides, the CDR3 is TGTGCCACCAGCAGACAGGACAATGGCGGCACTGAAGCTTTCTTT. Its translation is CATSRQDNGGTEAFF.

The V and J genes are TRBV29-1 and TRBJ1-1; 8 bases map to TRBD1. CDR3 length equals 12 residues. CDR1 and CDR2 (germline): SQVTM, ANQGSEA. The V and J ends lost 2 bases and 7 bases, in that order; junction bases with no gene match: 3. CDR3 residues: CSVEPTGVEAFF. The CDR3 DNA reads TGCAGCGTTGAACCGACAGGGGTTGAAGCTTTCTTT.